This entry concerns a single T cell receptor beta chain. The antigen remains unidentified. The CDR3 contains 14 residues. Germline CDR1 reads MNHNS; CDR2 reads SASEGT. The V end was cut by 5 bases, the J end by 5 bases, with 15 bases between. Tumor samples were taken before definitive surgery or chemotherapy. The data derive from a study of high-grade serous ovarian cancer treatment subgroups. Background on the study: Samples averaged about 15,000 reads and 7,500 or so unique TCR beta rearrangements. Study-wide findings and caveats: Different patients shared almost no repertoire; same-patient tumors shared about 0.1 to 0.8. CDR1 and CDR2 were left unanalyzed; analyses focused on CDR3.

TCRdb's copy holds only in-frame clones and misses some; the assay was immunoSEQ multiplex PCR. The data show 11,000 or so clones, with less than 90% seen just once and around 6.6% held by the top ten. The source is a human donor with high-grade serous ovarian cancer. Sequenced material: tumor tissue. The chain is built from TRBV6-1 and TRBJ1-1; D not certain. CDR3 DNA: TGTGCCAGCAGTCTGCGGGAAACGGCGACTGAAGCTTTCTTT. Protein product: CASSLRETATEAFF.